Listed below are T cell receptor beta chains from one sample, sequenced in a study of blood T cell repertoires in COVID-19. Measured with immunoSEQ multiplex PCR; TCRdb has only the in-frame clones, and not every one. The data hold fewer than 70,000 clones, with roughly 90% observed a single time. Sequencing was performed on peripheral blood. These receptor sequences come from a human donor in a cohort sampled during active COVID-19. The CDR3 runs from the conserved cysteine through the conserved F or W. Each record gives: J gene, V gene, clone size, D gene, CDR3 length, CDR3 protein, CDR3 DNA. The D gene is left open where the match is weak. Not all rows give a size; the values are once, few, many and, for expanded clones, a class.

J: TRBJ1-4
V: TRBV18
size: NA
D: TRBD1
length: 12
CDR3: CASSLRTGELFF
DNA: TGTGCCAGCTCACTACGGACAGGCGAACTGTTTTTT

J: TRBJ1-5
V: TRBV27
size: NA
D: NA
length: 15
CDR3: CASSLVPGSNQPQHF
DNA: TGTGCCAGCAGTTTAGTCCCGGGAAGCAATCAGCCCCAGCATTTT

J: TRBJ2-5
V: TRBV5-6
size: NA
D: TRBD1
length: 12
CDR3: CASSSTGETQYF
DNA: TGTGCCAGCAGCTCGACAGGGGAGACCCAGTACTTC

J: TRBJ1-5
V: TRBV5-6
size: NA
D: NA
length: 14
CDR3: CASSLGGGRPPQHF
DNA: TGTGCCAGCAGCCTGGGGGGGGGCCGGCCGCCCCAGCATTTT

J: TRBJ1-1
V: TRBV6-6
size: NA
D: TRBD1
length: 12
CDR3: CASSSQDRKAFF
DNA: TGTGCCAGCAGTTCCCAGGACAGGAAAGCTTTCTTT

J: TRBJ2-5
V: TRBV6-6
size: NA
D: NA
length: 11
CDR3: CASSYLETQYF
DNA: TGTGCCAGCAGTTACCTAGAGACCCAGTACTTC

J: TRBJ2-7
V: TRBV30
size: NA
D: NA
length: 14
CDR3: CAWAPWGHTYEQYF
DNA: TGTGCCTGGGCGCCCTGGGGGCATACCTACGAGCAGTACTTC

J: TRBJ1-2
V: TRBV9
size: NA
D: TRBD1
length: 14
CDR3: CASSPGQGASGYTF
DNA: TGTGCCAGCAGCCCTGGACAGGGGGCTAGCGGCTACACCTTC

J: TRBJ2-2
V: TRBV29-1
size: NA
D: NA
length: 12
CDR3: CSVDWGAGELFF
DNA: TGCAGCGTTGATTGGGGGGCCGGGGAGCTGTTTTTT

J: TRBJ1-2
V: TRBV19
size: NA
D: NA
length: 11
CDR3: CASDSTYGYTF
DNA: TGTGCCAGTGACAGTACCTATGGCTACACCTTC

J: TRBJ1-3
V: TRBV7-3
size: NA
D: NA
length: 14
CDR3: CASSQGSSGNTIYF
DNA: TGTGCCAGCAGCCAAGGGAGCTCTGGAAACACCATATATTTT

J: TRBJ1-1
V: TRBV28
size: few
D: NA
length: 12
CDR3: CASSSPWSGAFF
DNA: TGTGCCAGCAGTTCCCCCTGGTCGGGAGCTTTCTTT

J: TRBJ2-7
V: TRBV28
size: NA
D: NA
length: 12
CDR3: CAIRTETYEQYF
DNA: TGTGCCATCCGGACAGAAACCTACGAGCAGTACTTC

J: TRBJ1-1
V: TRBV2
size: few
D: NA
length: 12
CDR3: CATGQLNTEAFF
DNA: TGTGCCACCGGACAGTTGAACACTGAAGCTTTCTTT

J: TRBJ1-4
V: TRBV18
size: NA
D: NA
length: 17
CDR3: CASSPYRTGATNEKLFF
DNA: TGTGCCAGCTCACCGTACCGAACAGGAGCAACTAATGAAAAACTGTTTTTT

J: TRBJ1-1
V: TRBV28
size: NA
D: NA
length: 15
CDR3: CASSPVGGMNTEAFF
DNA: TGTGCCAGCAGCCCCGTCGGCGGGATGAACACTGAAGCTTTCTTT

J: TRBJ2-1
V: TRBV4-2
size: NA
D: TRBD2
length: 20
CDR3: CASSQDGSSGRAGVYNEQFF
DNA: TGTGCCAGCAGCCAAGATGGGTCTAGCGGGAGGGCCGGTGTATACAATGAGCAGTTCTTC

J: TRBJ2-6
V: TRBV19
size: NA
D: NA
length: 15
CDR3: CASMPHSSGANVLTF
DNA: TGTGCCAGTATGCCGCATAGCTCTGGGGCCAACGTCCTGACTTTC

J: TRBJ2-1
V: TRBV25-1
size: NA
D: NA
length: 14
CDR3: CASSESFKPSEQFF
DNA: TGTGCCAGCAGTGAATCGTTTAAGCCCTCAGAGCAGTTCTTC

J: TRBJ2-7
V: TRBV27
size: few
D: TRBD1
length: 17
CDR3: CASSPQTGGVFSYEQYF
DNA: TGTGCCAGCAGCCCCCAAACAGGGGGAGTATTCTCCTACGAGCAGTACTTC

J: TRBJ1-2
V: TRBV9
size: NA
D: NA
length: 13
CDR3: CASSVVNGYGYTF
DNA: TGTGCCAGCAGCGTAGTTAACGGCTATGGCTACACCTTC

J: TRBJ2-6
V: TRBV27
size: NA
D: NA
length: 17
CDR3: CASSWVGGVSGANVLTF
DNA: TGTGCCAGCAGTTGGGTAGGGGGAGTCTCTGGGGCCAACGTCCTGACTTTC